Reported below is one TCR beta chain. Germline-derived CDR1 and CDR2 are SNHLY and FYNNEI. Trimming removed 2 bases at V and 2 bases at J, with 13 bases between. The CDR3 has 15 residues. Random-hexamer reverse transcription was applied to about 0.5 to 1 ug RNA. From the immunoSEQ multiplex PCR reads, TCRdb called clonotypes with MiXCR, one entry per CDR3 protein. The profile shows 100,000 to 150,000 distinct CDR3 sequences, roughly 80% of them singletons. The entry originates in a study of CD8 T cells in Susac syndrome. The sequencing sample was made of CD8+ T cells from PBMCs. This clonotype was sampled from a human donor with multiple sclerosis. This chain joins TRBV2 and TRBJ2-7, with D perhaps matching TRBD1 (6 bases). The CDR3 loop is CASSEPGGRTYEQYV. CDR3 sequence (DNA): TGTGCCAGCAGTGAACCTGGGGGCAGGACCTACGAGCAGTACGTC.